These 12 T cell receptor beta chains originate from one sample sequenced in a study of T cells after yellow fever vaccination. TCRdb ran MiXCR on the 5' RACE reads and lists one entry per CDR3 protein. The sample records about 300,000 distinct CDR3 sequences, around 9.3% being singletons. The input for sequencing was CD4+ T cells sorted from PBMCs, taken 5 days after the yellow fever booster vaccination. These receptors were obtained from a man younger than 35 who received the YFV17D yellow fever vaccine.

This clonotype was detected a few times. The rearrangement joins TRBV5-4 to TRBJ1-2, with 11 bases fitting TRBD1. The V and J ends lost 4 bases and 7 bases, in that order; junction bases with no gene match: 3. Germline V CDR1 and CDR2: SGHNT, YYREEE (reference sequence). The CDR3 totals 13 residues. The CDR3 sequence: CASSLGTGGGYTF. The DNA of the CDR3 is TGTGCCAGCAGCCTAGGGACAGGGGGTGGCTACACCTTC.

In DNA form, the CDR3 reads TGTGCCAGCAGCCTGACAGGGAACGAATCACCCCTCCACTTT. This translates into CASSLTGNESPLHF. The rearrangement joins TRBV12-3 or TRBV12-4 to TRBJ1-6, with 7 bases lining up with TRBD1. Trimming took 6 bases from V and 10 from J; bases not matched to a gene: 9. The CDR3 loop spans 14 amino acids.

This clonotype has only a few counts. The chain links TRBV11-2 to TRBJ2-4; 9 bases agree with TRBD2. Germline CDR1 is SGHAT and CDR2 is FQNNGV. V lost 2 bases, J lost 0 bases, and 8 bases stayed unmatched. CDR3 size: 18 residues. CDR3: CASSLLAGTFIAKNIQYF. The DNA for the CDR3 is TGTGCCAGCAGCTTACTAGCGGGGACCTTTATAGCCAAAAACATTCAGTACTTC.

This clonotype was observed a handful of times. The genes are TRBV5-6 and TRBJ2-7, with no clear D. Germline CDR1 SGHDT, CDR2 YYEEEE. Trimming shortened V by 0 bases and J by 6 bases, and 10 bases separated the two germline ends. The CDR3 has 13 residues. In nucleotides, the CDR3 is TGTGCCAGCAGCTTGGTACGTTCCAGCGAGCAGTACGTC. This encodes CASSLVRSSEQYV.

This chain links TRBV6-2 or TRBV6-3 with TRBJ2-1; TRBD2 matches at 11 bases. This CDR3 is built from 16 residues. The V segment lost 2 bases and the J segment 9 bases; nucleotides outside the gene matches: 9. The germline V gene has CDR1 MNHEY and CDR2 SVGEGT. The CDR3 DNA reads as TGTGCCAGCAGTTACCGTATAGCGGGGGGGCAACCTGAGCAGTTCTTC. It translates to CASSYRIAGGQPEQFF.

This clonotype was seen more than once but under ten times. The chain has TRBV18 and TRBJ2-5, with 7 bases that match TRBD2. Germline trimming cut 3 bases from V and 3 bases from J; bases unmatched to any gene: 4. The CDR3 is 14 amino acids. Germline assignment: CDR1 KGHSH and CDR2 LQKENI. CDR3 DNA sequence: TGTGCCAGCTCACCGTCTGCGGGGGAAGAGACCCAGTACTTC. Its protein product is CASSPSAGEETQYF.

This clonotype was picked up many times. The chain links TRBV11-2 to TRBJ2-3, with TRBD2 matching 7 bases. The CDR3 contains 15 residues. Germline lookup yields CDR1 SGHAT and CDR2 FQNNGV. With V trimmed by 2 bases and J by 0 bases, 2 bases remained unmatched. Written as DNA, the CDR3 is TGTGCCAGCAGCTTACAGCGGGGTAGCACAGATACGCAGTATTTT. Encoded protein: CASSLQRGSTDTQYF.

Of note for this clonotype: One junction end disagrees with the germline gene, perhaps due to a read error. The chain joins TRBV12-3 or TRBV12-4 to TRBJ1-6, with a tentative D call TRBD1 (5 bases). The length of the CDR3 is 14 residues. DNA for the CDR3: TGTGCCAGCAGTTTCGGGACGGCTGGTTCATCCCTCCACTTT. This translates into CASSFGTAGSSLHF.

This clonotype was picked up many times. J is TRBJ2-2 and V is TRBV5-1; 7 bases fit TRBD2. V trimming: 5 bases; J trimming: 5 bases; junction bases outside the gene matches: 15. Per germline, CDR1 SGHRS and CDR2 YFSETQ. CDR3 size: 17 residues. This chain's CDR3 is CASRREPGGSGTGELFF. CDR3 coding DNA: TGCGCCAGCAGGCGCGAACCGGGGGGAAGTGGAACCGGGGAGCTGTTTTTT.

This rearrangement joins TRBV6-5 to TRBJ2-7; D is possibly TRBD1 (6 bases). V was cut by 6 bases and J by 2 bases, with 17 bases left in between. The CDR3 is made up of 15 amino acids. Germline assignment: CDR1 MNHEY and CDR2 SVGAGI. The DNA of the CDR3 is TGTGCCAGCAGAGGCAGGGGCCGGGGTACCTACGAGCAGTACGTC. Amino acids: CASRGRGRGTYEQYV.

The table lists this clonotype with many counts. The chain recombines TRBV4-2 with TRBJ2-7, with D hard to call. Germline V lookup: CDR1 LGHNA, CDR2 YNFKEQ. This CDR3 has 13 residues. Trimming left V 0 bases short and J 7 bases short, with 10 bases between. The CDR3 coding sequence is TGTGCCAGCAGCCAAGATCTCGGACGGGAGCAGTACGTC. Encoded protein: CASSQDLGREQYV.

J is TRBJ1-1 and V is TRBV20-1, with D uncertain. The CDR3 runs 15 residues. Germline V lookup: CDR1 DFQATT, CDR2 SNEGSKA (reference sequence). Deletions cut 0 bases from V and 0 bases from J, with 11 bases between. CDR3 sequence reads: CSARDFGKLNTEAFF. CDR3 in DNA: TGCAGTGCTAGAGATTTTGGGAAGTTGAACACTGAAGCTTTCTTT.